This TCR beta chain originates from a study of CD8+CD57+ T cells in acquired aplastic anemia. Study summary: The DNA of sorted CD4+ and CD8+ cells averaged approximately 3.4 ug.

Patients selected for sequencing had displayed CD8+CD57+ cell expansion by flow cytometry. Study conclusions and caveats: Significance was not reached for CD8+ Simpson's diversity between patients and controls.

Note on this clonotype: Its antigen is unidentified.

Genomic DNA, the template, was used for profiling of the TCR beta VDJ and CDR3. TCRdb called the reads again in MiXCR, with one record for every CDR3 protein. This sample has 110,000 or so distinct CDR3 sequences, with under 60% found just once. The V end was cut by 0 bases, the J end by 1 base, with 6 bases between. Germline loops: CDR1 LNHNV, CDR2 YYDKDF (reference sequence). CDR3 length: 15 residues. The sequenced sample consisted of sorted CD4+, CD8+, or CD8+CD57+ T cells (not recorded which) from PBMCs. This TCR came from a human donor with aplastic anemia. The chain has TRBV15 and TRBJ2-2, with no clear D. The CDR3 DNA reads TGTGCCACCAGCAGAGATCAGGAGAACACCGGGGAGCTGTTTTTT. Protein sequence: CATSRDQENTGELFF.